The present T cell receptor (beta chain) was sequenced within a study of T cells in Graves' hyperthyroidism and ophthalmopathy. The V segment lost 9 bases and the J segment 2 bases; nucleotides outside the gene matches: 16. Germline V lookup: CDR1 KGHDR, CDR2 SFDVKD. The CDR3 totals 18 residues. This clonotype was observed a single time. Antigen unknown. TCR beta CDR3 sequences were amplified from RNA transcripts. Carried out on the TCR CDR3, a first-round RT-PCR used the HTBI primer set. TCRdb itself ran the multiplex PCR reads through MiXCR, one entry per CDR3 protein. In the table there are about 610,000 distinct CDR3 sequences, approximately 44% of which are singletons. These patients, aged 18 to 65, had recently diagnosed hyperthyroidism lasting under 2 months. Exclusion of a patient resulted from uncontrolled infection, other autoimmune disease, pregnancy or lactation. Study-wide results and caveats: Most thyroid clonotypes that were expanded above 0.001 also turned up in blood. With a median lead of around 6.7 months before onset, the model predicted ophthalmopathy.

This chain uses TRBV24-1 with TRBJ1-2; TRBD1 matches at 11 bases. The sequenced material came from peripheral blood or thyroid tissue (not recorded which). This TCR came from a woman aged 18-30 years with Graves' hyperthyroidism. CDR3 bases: TGTGCCACCCCTCCTAGGACAGGGGGCGCCTGGACGAACTATGGCTACACCTTC. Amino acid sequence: CATPPRTGGAWTNYGYTF.